The 16 T cell receptor beta chains given below trace back to one sample, sequenced in a study of T cell changes during pregnancy in multiple sclerosis (dated by TCRdb to between 2018 and 2021). The library was made by the immunoSEQ multiplex PCR assay. This immuneACCESS table, as held by TCRdb, lists in-frame sequences with V and J called but not all clones. Of the missing ones, under half trace to an unresolved V gene in checked studies; the others have no known cause. The sample table records around 88,000 clones; roughly nine tenths of these occur just once. 2.5% to 3% of the sample comes from the top ten. Sequenced here: peripheral blood, sampled in the first trimester of pregnancy. These receptors were collected from a female donor with multiple sclerosis, enrolled in a pregnancy study.

The chain recombines TRBV4-3 with TRBJ1-2; no clear D gene. V lost 0 bases and J 4 bases, leaving 15 bases between the germline ends. Germline CDR1 and CDR2: LGHNA and YSLEER. This CDR3 spans 16 amino acids. CDR3 amino acids: CASSQEPAGRGYGYTF. The CDR3 DNA follows: TGCGCCAGCAGCCAAGAACCGGCGGGTCGGGGCTATGGCTACACCTTC.

The J gene is TRBJ1-3, the V gene TRBV7-2; D may be TRBD1 (5 bases). Trimming removed 5 bases from V and 0 bases from J, with 11 bases in between. This CDR3 spans 15 amino acids. CDR1 is SGHTA and CDR2 is FQGNSA in the germline V gene. The CDR3 bases are TGTGCCAGCAGCCCGGGGGATTTCTCTGGAAACACCATATATTTT. Protein: CASSPGDFSGNTIYF.

The V gene is TRBV7-9, the J gene TRBJ1-1; D might be TRBD1 (5 bases). The germline V gene encodes CDR1 SEHNR and CDR2 FQNEAQ (reference sequence). The CDR3 runs 14 residues. Trimming shortened V by 1 base and J by 4 bases, and 10 bases separated the two germline ends. The CDR3 is CASSLGGVGTEAFF. Written as DNA, the CDR3 is TGTGCCAGCAGCTTAGGGGGGGTAGGCACTGAAGCTTTCTTT.

This chain uses TRBV29-1 with TRBJ2-7, with D maybe TRBD2 (5 bases). This CDR3 contains 12 residues. The V end lost 4 bases, the J end lost 0 bases, and 7 bases lay between the germline ends. CDR1 SQVTM and CDR2 ANQGSEA come from the germline V gene. The CDR3 coding sequence is TGCAGCGTTGCGAGGGACTCCTACGAGCAGTACTTC. Amino acids: CSVARDSYEQYF.

CDR3 sequence: CASSLPGTGATDTQYF. In DNA, the CDR3 is TGTGCCAGCAGCCTGCCCGGGACAGGGGCCACAGATACGCAGTATTTT. The V call is TRBV5-6, the J call TRBJ2-3; 10 bases match TRBD1. With 4 bases clipped from V and 2 bases from J, the junction kept 7 bases outside the gene matches. CDR3 length: 16 amino acids. Germline CDR1 reads SGHDT; CDR2 reads YYEEEE.

This clone is a singleton in its sample. V and J are TRBV7-8 and TRBJ2-3; no clear D gene. The CDR3 covers 12 residues. The V end lost 4 bases, the J end lost 2 bases, and 4 bases lay between the germline ends. The germline CDR1 and CDR2 sequences are SGHVS and FQNEAQ. The CDR3 DNA reads as TGTGCCAGCAGCTCGTACACAGATACGCAGTATTTT. Translating it yields CASSSYTDTQYF.

The CDR3 spells CASSEDRGGSTEAFF. Here the CDR3 DNA reads TGTGCCAGCAGCGAAGACAGGGGGGGTTCCACTGAAGCTTTCTTT. The V and J genes are TRBV6-4 and TRBJ1-1, with 9 bases fitting TRBD1. This CDR3 comprises 15 residues. The germline V gene encodes CDR1 MRHNA and CDR2 SNTAGT. V trimming: 6 bases; J trimming: 4 bases; junction bases outside the gene matches: 9.

J is TRBJ1-1 and V is TRBV4-1, with 8 bases identical to TRBD1. Trimming cost V 7 bases and J 6 bases; bases outside gene matches: 10. This CDR3 contains 14 residues. CDR1 MGHRA and CDR2 YSYEKL come from the germline V gene. In DNA form, the CDR3 reads TGCGCCAGCAATATAGGACAGGGTGGCTCTGAAGCTTTCTTT. This codes for CASNIGQGGSEAFF.

The genes are TRBV14 and TRBJ1-1; a possible D gene is TRBD1 (6 bases). This CDR3 is 14 amino acids long. Germline V CDR1 and CDR2: SGHDN, FVKESK. V gave up 0 bases and J gave up 4 bases, with 9 bases separating them. This CDR3 is CASSQEGARTEAFF. CDR3 nucleotide sequence: TGTGCCAGCAGCCAAGAGGGGGCGCGCACTGAAGCTTTCTTT.

J is TRBJ1-2 and V is TRBV6-6, with 9 bases fitting TRBD1. The CDR3 extends over 14 amino acids. After removal of 8 bases from V and 8 bases from J, the junction contained 12 bases not matched to a gene. Germline assignment: CDR1 MNHNY and CDR2 SVGAGI (reference sequence). CDR3: CASGGTGKEVGYTF. For the CDR3, the DNA is TGTGCCAGCGGCGGGACAGGGAAAGAGGTGGGCTACACCTTC.

This chain connects TRBV28 to TRBJ2-5, with D possibly being TRBD1 (8 bases). CDR1 is MDHEN and CDR2 is SYDVKM in the germline V gene. V was trimmed by 5 bases and J by 6 bases, leaving 25 bases between them. This CDR3 spans 17 amino acids. CDR3 in DNA: TGTGCCAGCAGTCCCGGAACAGGGGGGGCGGGGTATCAGACCCAGTACTTC. Translation gives CASSPGTGGAGYQTQYF.

This clone occurred a few times. This CDR3 is CAWSRGLNEKLFF. The CDR3 DNA reads as TGTGCCTGGAGTAGGGGGCTTAATGAAAAACTGTTTTTT. The chain combines TRBV30 with TRBJ1-4; 7 nucleotides line up with TRBD1. The CDR3 extends over 13 amino acids. Germline V lookup: CDR1 GTSNPN, CDR2 SVGIG (reference sequence). The trim removed 2 bases at V and 4 bases at J, leaving 1 base unmatched. The full variable domain, completed using reference TRBV30 and TRBJ1-4, is SQTIHQWPATLVQPVGSPLSLECTVEGTSNPNLYWYRQAAGRGLQLLFYSVGIGQISSEVPQNLSASRPQDRQFILSSKKLLLSDSGFYLCAWSRGLNEKLFFGSGTQLSVL.

This chain uses TRBV19 with TRBJ1-1; D unclear. The CDR3 loop spans 14 amino acids. Trimming cost V 5 bases and J 5 bases, with 15 bases left between them. Per the germline V gene, CDR1 is LNHDA and CDR2 is SQIVND (reference sequence). The CDR3 bases are TGTGCCAGTAGTCAGGCGGGAGGAACAACTGAAGCTTTCTTT. It translates to CASSQAGGTTEAFF. The complete variable domain, with remaining parts taken from reference TRBV19 and TRBJ1-1, reads DGGITQSPKYLFRKEGQNVTLSCEQNLNHDAMYWYRQDPGQGLRLIYYSQIVNDFQKGDIAEGYSVSREKKESFPLTVTSAQKNPTAFYLCASSQAGGTTEAFFGQGTRLTVV.

This clone was observed once. The CDR3 loop reads CASRQGFPAYEQYF. In nucleotides, the CDR3 is TGTGCCAGCAGACAGGGTTTCCCCGCCTACGAGCAGTACTTC. This chain uses TRBV6-6 with TRBJ2-7, with TRBD1 as a possible D gene (6 bases). The V and J ends lost 6 bases and 2 bases respectively, with 14 bases between them. Germline values: CDR1 MNHNY, CDR2 SVGAGI (reference sequence). The CDR3 totals 14 residues.

The chain uses TRBV28 and TRBJ2-1; a possible D gene is TRBD2 (6 bases). The germline gives CDR1 MDHEN, CDR2 SYDVKM. The CDR3 sequence is 15 residues long. Trimming removed 4 bases from V and 4 bases from J, with 14 bases in between. CDR3 region: CASSWGSGRYNEQFF. The DNA of the CDR3 is TGTGCCAGCAGTTGGGGCAGCGGGCGATACAATGAGCAGTTCTTC.

This chain uses TRBV7-3 with TRBJ2-1, with TRBD2 matching 10 bases. Germline V gives CDR1 SGHTA, CDR2 FQGTGA. Trimming took 5 bases from V and 2 from J; bases not matched to a gene: 6. This CDR3 is 16 amino acids long. The CDR3 DNA is TGTGCCAGCAGCACTCTAGCGGGAGTTACCTACAATGAGCAGTTCTTC. Its protein product is CASSTLAGVTYNEQFF.